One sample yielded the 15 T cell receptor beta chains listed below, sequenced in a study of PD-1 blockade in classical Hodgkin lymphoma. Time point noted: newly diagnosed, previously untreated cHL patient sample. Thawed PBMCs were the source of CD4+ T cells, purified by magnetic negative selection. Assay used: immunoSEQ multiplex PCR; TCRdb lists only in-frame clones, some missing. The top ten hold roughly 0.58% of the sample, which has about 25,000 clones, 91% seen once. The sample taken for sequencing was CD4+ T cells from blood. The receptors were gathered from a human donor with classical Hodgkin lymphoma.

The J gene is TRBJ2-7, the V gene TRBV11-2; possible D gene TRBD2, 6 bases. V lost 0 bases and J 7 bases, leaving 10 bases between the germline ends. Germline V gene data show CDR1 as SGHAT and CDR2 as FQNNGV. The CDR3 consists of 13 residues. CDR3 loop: CASSLEDYGEQYF. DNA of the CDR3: TGTGCCAGCAGCTTAGAGGACTATGGGGAGCAGTACTTC.

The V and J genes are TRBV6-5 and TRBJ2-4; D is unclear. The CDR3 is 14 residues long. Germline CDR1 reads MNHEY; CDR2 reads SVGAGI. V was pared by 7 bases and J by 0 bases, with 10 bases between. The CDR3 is CASKKSLAKNIQYF. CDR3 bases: TGTGCCAGCAAAAAGAGCTTAGCCAAAAACATTCAGTACTTC.

CDR3 residues: CASSFTRQGGFYEQYF. The CDR3 DNA sequence: TGCGCCAGCAGCTTCACAAGACAGGGAGGCTTCTACGAGCAGTACTTC. The genes are TRBV5-1 and TRBJ2-7, with D perhaps TRBD1 (7 bases). This CDR3 contains 16 residues. The germline V gene has CDR1 SGHRS and CDR2 YFSETQ. Trimming removed 2 bases from V and 3 bases from J, with 18 bases in between.

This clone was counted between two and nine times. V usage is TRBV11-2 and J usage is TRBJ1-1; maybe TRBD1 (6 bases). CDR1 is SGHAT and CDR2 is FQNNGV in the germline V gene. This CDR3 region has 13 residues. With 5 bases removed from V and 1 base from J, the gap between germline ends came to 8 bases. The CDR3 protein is CASSQQGNTEAFF. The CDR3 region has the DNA TGTGCCAGCAGCCAACAGGGGAACACTGAAGCTTTCTTT.

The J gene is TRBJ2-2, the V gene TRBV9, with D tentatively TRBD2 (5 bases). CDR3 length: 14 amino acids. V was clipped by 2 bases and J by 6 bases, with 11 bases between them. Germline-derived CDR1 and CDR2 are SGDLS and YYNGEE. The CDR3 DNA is TGTGCCAGCAGCGTTTCGGGATGGGCCGGGGAGCTGTTTTTT. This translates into CASSVSGWAGELFF.

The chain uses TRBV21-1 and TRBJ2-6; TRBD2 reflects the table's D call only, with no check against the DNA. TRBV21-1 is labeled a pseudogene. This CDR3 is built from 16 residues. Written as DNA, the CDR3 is TGTGCCAGCAGCAAAGCGCGGGGATCTGGGGCCAACGTCCTGACTTTC. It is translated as CASSKARGSGANVLTF.

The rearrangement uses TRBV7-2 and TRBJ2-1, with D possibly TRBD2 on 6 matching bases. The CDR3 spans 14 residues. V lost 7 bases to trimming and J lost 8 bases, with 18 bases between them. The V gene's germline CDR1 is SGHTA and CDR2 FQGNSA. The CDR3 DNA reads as TGTGCCAGCACCGGGGAGGTAGCGCGCGATGAGCAGTTCTTC. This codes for CASTGEVARDEQFF.

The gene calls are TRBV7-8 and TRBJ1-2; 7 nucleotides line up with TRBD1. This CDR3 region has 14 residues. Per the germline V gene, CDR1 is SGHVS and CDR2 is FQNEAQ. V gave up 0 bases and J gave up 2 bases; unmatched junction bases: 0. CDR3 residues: CASSLATGNYGYTF. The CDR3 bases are TGTGCCAGCAGCTTAGCGACAGGGAACTATGGCTACACCTTC.

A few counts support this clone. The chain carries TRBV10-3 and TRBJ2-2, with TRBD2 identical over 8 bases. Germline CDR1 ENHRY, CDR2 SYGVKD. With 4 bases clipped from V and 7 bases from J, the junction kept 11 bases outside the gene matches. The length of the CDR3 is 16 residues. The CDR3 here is CAISGAAGVVYGELFF. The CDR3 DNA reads TGTGCCATCAGTGGAGCAGCGGGGGTTGTCTACGGGGAGCTGTTTTTT.

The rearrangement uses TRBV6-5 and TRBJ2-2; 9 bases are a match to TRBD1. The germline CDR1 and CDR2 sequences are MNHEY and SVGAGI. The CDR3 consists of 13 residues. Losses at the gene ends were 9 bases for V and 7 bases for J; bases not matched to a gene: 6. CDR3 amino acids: CASRQGGDGELFF. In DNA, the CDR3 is TGTGCCAGTCGACAGGGGGGGGACGGGGAGCTGTTTTTT.

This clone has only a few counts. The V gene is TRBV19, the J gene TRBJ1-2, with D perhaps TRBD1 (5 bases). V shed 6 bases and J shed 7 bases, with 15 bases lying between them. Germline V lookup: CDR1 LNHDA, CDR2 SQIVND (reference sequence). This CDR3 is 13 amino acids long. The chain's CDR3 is CASSEDTRRGYTF. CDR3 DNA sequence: TGTGCCAGTAGCGAGGACACACGGCGTGGCTACACCTTC.

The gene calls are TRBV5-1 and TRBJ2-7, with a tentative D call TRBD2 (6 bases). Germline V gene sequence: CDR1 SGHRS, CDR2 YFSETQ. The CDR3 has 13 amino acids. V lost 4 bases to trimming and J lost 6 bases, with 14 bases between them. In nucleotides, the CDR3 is TGCGCCAGCAGCCCGGGGGTCCGTACCGAGCAGTACTTC. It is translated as CASSPGVRTEQYF.

The chain's CDR3 is CASSQVGLAGARETQYF. The DNA for the CDR3 is TGTGCCAGCAGCCAAGTAGGGCTAGCGGGGGCCCGGGAGACCCAGTACTTC. The chain links TRBV4-2 to TRBJ2-5; 10 bases agree with TRBD2. CDR1 is LGHNA, CDR2 YNFKEQ, per germline. The trim removed 1 base at V and 5 bases at J, leaving 10 bases unmatched. CDR3 length: 17 residues.

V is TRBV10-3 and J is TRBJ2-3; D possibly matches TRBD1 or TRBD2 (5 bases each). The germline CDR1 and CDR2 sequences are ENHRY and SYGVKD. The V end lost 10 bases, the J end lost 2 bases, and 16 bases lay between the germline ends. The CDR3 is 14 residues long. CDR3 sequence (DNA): TGTGCCAGCGAAAAGGGACGGAACACAGATACGCAGTATTTT. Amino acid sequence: CASEKGRNTDTQYF.

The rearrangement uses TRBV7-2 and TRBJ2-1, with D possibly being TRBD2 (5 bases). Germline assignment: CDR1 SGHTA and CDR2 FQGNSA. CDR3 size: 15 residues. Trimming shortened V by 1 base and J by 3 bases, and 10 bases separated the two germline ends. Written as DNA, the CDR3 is TGTGCCAGCAGCTTAGGGTGGGGAGACTACAATGAGCAGTTCTTC. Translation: CASSLGWGDYNEQFF.